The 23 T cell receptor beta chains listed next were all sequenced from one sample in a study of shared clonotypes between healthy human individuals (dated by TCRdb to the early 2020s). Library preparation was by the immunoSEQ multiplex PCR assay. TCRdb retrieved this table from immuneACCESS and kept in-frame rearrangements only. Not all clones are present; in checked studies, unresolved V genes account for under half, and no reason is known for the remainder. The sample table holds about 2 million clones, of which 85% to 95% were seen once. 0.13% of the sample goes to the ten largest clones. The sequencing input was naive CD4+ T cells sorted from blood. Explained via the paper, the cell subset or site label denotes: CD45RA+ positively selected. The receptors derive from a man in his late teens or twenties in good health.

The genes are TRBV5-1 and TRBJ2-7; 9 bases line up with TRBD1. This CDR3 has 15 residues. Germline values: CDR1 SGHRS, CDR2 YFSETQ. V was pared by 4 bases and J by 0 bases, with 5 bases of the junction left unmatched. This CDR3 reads CASSEGTGSSYEQYF. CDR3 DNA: TGCGCCAGCAGCGAGGGGACAGGGAGCTCCTACGAGCAGTACTTC.

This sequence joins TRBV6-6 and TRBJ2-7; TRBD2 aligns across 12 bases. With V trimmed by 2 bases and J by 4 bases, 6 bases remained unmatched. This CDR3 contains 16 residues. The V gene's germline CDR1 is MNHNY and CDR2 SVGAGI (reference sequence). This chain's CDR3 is CASSYTRLAGEYEQYF. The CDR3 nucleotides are TGTGCCAGCAGTTACACCCGACTAGCGGGAGAATACGAGCAGTACTTC.

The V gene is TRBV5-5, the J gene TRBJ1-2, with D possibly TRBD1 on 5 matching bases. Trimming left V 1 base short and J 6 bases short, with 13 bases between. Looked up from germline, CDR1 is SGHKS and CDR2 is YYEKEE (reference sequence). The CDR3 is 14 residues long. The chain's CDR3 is CASSLWEGRHGYTF. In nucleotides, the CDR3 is TGTGCCAGCAGCTTGTGGGAGGGGAGGCATGGCTACACCTTC.

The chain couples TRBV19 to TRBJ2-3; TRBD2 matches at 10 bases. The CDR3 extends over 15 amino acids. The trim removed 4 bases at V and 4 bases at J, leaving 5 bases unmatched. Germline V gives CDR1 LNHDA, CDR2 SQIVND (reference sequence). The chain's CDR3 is CASSNLAGAADTQYF. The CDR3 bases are TGTGCCAGTAGTAACCTAGCGGGAGCGGCAGATACGCAGTATTTT.

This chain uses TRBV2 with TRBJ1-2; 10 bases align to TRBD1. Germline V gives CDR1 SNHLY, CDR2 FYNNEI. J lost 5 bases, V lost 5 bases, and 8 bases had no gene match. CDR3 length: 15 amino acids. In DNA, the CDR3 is TGTGCCAGCAGTACCGGGACAGGGGCCGGATATGGCTACACCTTC. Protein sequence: CASSTGTGAGYGYTF.

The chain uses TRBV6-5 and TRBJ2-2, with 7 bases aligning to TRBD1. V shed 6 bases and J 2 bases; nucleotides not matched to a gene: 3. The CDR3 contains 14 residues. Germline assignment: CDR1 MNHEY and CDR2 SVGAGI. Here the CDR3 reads CASRNRGNTGELFF. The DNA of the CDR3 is TGTGCCAGCAGGAACAGGGGAAACACCGGGGAGCTGTTTTTT.

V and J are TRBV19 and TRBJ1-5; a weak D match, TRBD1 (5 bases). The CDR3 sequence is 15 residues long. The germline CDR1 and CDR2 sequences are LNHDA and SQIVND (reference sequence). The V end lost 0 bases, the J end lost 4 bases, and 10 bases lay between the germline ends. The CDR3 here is CASSIEGGTNQPQHF. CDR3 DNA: TGTGCCAGTAGTATAGAGGGGGGTACAAATCAGCCCCAGCATTTT.

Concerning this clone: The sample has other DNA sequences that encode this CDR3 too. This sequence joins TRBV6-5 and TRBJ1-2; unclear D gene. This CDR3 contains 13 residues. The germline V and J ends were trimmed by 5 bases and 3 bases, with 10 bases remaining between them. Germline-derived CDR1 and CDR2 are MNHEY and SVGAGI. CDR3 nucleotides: TGTGCCAGCAGTAGAGACGGCTACTATGGCTACACCTTC. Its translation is CASSRDGYYGYTF.

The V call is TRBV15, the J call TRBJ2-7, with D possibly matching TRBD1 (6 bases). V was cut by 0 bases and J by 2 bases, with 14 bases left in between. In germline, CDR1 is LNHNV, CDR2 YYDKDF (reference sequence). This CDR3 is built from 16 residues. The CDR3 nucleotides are TGTGCCACCAGCAGAGATCGGACAGAGAGAACCTACGAGCAGTACTTC. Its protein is CATSRDRTERTYEQYF.

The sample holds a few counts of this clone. In nucleotides, the CDR3 is TGTGCCAGCAAGGCAGAGAGCTCCTATAATTCACCCCTCCACTTT. Its translation: CASKAESSYNSPLHF. V is TRBV2 and J is TRBJ1-6; D is unclear. The CDR3 has 15 residues. Germline V gene lookup returns CDR1 SNHLY and CDR2 FYNNEI. Deletions cut 7 bases from V and 0 bases from J, with 10 bases between.

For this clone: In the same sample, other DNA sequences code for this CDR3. CDR3 DNA: TGTGCCAGCAGTTACGGGAGGGGTGGGAACACTGAAGCTTTCTTT. Residues: CASSYGRGGNTEAFF. The chain links TRBV6-5 to TRBJ1-1; tentatively, D is TRBD1 (5 bases). CDR1 MNHEY and CDR2 SVGAGI come from the germline V gene. V gave up 2 bases and J gave up 1 base, with 11 bases separating them. The CDR3 is 15 residues long.

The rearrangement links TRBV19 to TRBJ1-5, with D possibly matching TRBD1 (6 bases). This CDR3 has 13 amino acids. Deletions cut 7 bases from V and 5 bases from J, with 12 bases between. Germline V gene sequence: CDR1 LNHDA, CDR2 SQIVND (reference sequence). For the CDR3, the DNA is TGTGCCAGTACTATGACAGGTTATCAGCCCCAGCATTTT. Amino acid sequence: CASTMTGYQPQHF.

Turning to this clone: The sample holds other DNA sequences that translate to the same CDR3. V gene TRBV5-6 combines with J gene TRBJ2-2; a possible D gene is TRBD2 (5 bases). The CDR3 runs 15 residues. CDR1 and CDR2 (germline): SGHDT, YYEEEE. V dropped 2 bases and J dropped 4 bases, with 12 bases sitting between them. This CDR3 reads CASSLGGRGTGELFF. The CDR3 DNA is TGTGCCAGCAGCTTAGGCGGGCGCGGCACCGGGGAGCTGTTTTTT.

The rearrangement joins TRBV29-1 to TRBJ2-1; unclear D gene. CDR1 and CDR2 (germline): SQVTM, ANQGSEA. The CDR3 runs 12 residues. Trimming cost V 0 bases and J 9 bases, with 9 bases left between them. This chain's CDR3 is CSVEDGVREQFF. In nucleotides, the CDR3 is TGCAGCGTTGAAGATGGGGTACGTGAGCAGTTCTTC.

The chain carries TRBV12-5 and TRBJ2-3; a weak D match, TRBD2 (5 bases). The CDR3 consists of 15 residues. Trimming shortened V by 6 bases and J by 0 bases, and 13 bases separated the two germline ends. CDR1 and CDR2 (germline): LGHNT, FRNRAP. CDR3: CASGRGPGSTDTQYF. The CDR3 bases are TGTGCTAGTGGCCGCGGTCCGGGGAGCACAGATACGCAGTATTTT.

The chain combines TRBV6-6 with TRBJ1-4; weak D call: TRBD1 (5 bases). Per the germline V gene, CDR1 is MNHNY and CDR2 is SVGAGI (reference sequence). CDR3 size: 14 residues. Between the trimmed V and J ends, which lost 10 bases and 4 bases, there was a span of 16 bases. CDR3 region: CATNGGSVNEKLFF. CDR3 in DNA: TGTGCCACCAACGGGGGGAGCGTTAATGAAAAACTGTTTTTT.

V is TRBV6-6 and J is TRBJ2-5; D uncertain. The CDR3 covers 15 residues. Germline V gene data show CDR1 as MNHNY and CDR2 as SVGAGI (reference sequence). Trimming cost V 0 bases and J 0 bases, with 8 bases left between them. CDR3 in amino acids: CASSYSVWDQETQYF. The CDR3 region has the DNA TGTGCCAGCAGTTACTCGGTGTGGGACCAAGAGACCCAGTACTTC.

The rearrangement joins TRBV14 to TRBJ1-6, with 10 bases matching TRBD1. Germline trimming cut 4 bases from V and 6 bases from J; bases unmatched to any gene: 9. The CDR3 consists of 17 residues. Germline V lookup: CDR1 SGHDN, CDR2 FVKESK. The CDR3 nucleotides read TGTGCCAGCAGCCGGGAAGCTGACAGGGGGCGTAATTCACCCCTCCACTTT. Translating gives CASSREADRGRNSPLHF.

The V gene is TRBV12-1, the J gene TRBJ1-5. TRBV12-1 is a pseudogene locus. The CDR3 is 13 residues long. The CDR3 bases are TGTGCCAGCAGCTTGGCGGTCCTTCAGCCCCAGCATTTT. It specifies CASSLAVLQPQHF.

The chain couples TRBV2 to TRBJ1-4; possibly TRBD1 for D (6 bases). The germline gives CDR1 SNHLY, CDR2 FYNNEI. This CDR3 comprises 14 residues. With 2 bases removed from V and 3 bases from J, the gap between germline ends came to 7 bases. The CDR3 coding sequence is TGTGCCAGCAGTGAACAGGGGTCTAATGAAAAACTGTTTTTT. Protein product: CASSEQGSNEKLFF.

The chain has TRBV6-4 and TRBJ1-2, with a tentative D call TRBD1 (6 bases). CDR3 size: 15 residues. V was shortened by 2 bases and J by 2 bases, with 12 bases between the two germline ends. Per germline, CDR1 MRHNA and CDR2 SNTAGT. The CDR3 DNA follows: TGTGCCAGCAGTGACCAACAGGGACCAAACTATGGCTACACCTTC. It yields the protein CASSDQQGPNYGYTF.

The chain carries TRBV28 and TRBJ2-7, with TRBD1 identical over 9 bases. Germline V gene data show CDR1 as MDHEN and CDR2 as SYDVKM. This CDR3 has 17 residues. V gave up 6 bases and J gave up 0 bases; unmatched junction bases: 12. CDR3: CASRPTGQGTSSYEQYF. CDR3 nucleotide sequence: TGTGCCAGCAGACCAACTGGACAGGGGACAAGCTCCTACGAGCAGTACTTC.

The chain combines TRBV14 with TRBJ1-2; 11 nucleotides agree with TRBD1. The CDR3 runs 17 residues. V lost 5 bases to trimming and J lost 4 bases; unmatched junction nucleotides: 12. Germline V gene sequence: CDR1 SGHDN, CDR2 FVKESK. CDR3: CASSGHTGTGGIYGYTF. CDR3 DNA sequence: TGTGCCAGCAGCGGACATACCGGGACAGGGGGAATCTATGGCTACACCTTC.